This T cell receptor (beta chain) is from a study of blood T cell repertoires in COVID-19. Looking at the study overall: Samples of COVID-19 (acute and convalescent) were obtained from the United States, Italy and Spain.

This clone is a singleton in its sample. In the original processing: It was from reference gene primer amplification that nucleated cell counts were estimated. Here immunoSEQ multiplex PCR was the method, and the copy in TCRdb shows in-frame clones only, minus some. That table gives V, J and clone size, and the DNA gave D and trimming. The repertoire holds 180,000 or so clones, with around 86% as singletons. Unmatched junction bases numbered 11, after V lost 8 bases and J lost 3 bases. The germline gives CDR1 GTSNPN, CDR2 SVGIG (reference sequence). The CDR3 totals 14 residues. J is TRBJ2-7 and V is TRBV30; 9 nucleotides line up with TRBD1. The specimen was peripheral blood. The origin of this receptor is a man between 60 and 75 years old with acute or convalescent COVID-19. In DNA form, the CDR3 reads TGTGCCGGGGTCTCGGGACAGGGTATCTACGAGCAGTACTTC. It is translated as CAGVSGQGIYEQYF.